This T cell receptor beta chain was sequenced in a study of T cell responses to AZD1222 COVID-19 vaccine (dated by TCRdb to the early 2020s). About the study as a whole: TCR sequencing was performed for 230 to 250 trial participants, of whom around 210 were given two doses of AZD1222 and around 25 were given two doses of MenACWY control vaccine. Trial participants were enrolled by age into 18-55, 56-69 and 70-plus year subgroups, with about 150, 28 and 57 TCR-sequenced participants respectively. Study-wide conclusions, independent of this receptor: The vaccine-associated CD4 TCRs covered the entire spike protein, and the dominant responses fell in regions 160-218 and 743-854. The 56-69-year group was small, and its depth increase did not reach significance, likely because of low power. Reportedly, close to half of the unique spike-specific TCRs recognized epitopes lying outside the regions that are mutated in the B.1.351 and B.1.1.7 variants. After two AZD1222 doses, spike-specific TCR breadth and depth were significantly higher than at day 0 and than in MenACWY recipients. Most participants were white British and females outnumbered males, and the authors suggested that clonal diversity may have been underestimated. Conclusions about previously exposed vaccinees were limited because only a handful of AZD1222 recipients were SARS-CoV-2 seropositive at baseline. Because no samples from the day 14 peak response were available, repertoires could be characterized only after the peak T cell response.

A remark on this clone: Its antigen specificity is not known. Base qualities are not provided; no much larger clone lies one nucleotide away.

The sample's time point label is to be understood as: about 28 days (+/-7) after the second vaccine dose. AZD1222 recipients whose second dose came at about 4 weeks and those whose second dose came at about 12 weeks were combined into one group, since spike-specific TCR depth and breadth did not differ between the two schedules. Vaccinee samples came from UK trials COV001 and COV002, including a single-blind randomized controlled phase 2/3 trial of AZD1222 (ChAdOx1 nCoV-19) in healthy adults. For TCRbeta chain sequencing, PBMC samples from trial participants were taken at day 0 and at day 28 after the second dose. Unmatched junction bases come to 7, with V trimmed by 0 bases and J by 5 bases. The germline V gene (reference sequence) gives CDR1 as SGHNT and CDR2 as YYREEE. The CDR3 numbers 16 residues from cysteine through phenylalanine. Only CDR3 DNA is held: 48 bases, read in frame from base 1.

The CDR3 regions of human TCRbeta chains were analyzed by immunosequencing. The paper's processing steps were these. Repertoire TCRs were matched against a reference library of SARS-CoV-2-specific TCRs generated with the MIRA antigen-specificity platform. Breadth meant the fraction of unique TCRs that were SARS-CoV-2-associated, whereas depth meant the fraction of total T cells that were SARS-CoV-2-associated. Each spike-specific TCR was assigned to its reactive spike region and to a CD4 or CD8 class using the MIRA data. Log10-transformed breadth and depth values were compared by one-way ANOVA with Sidak's multiple comparisons tests. The source is immuneACCESS, and TCRdb retained only in-frame sequences with V and J called. Part of the clones is not carried over; for the studies checked, unresolved V genes explain less than half of this, and the remainder is unexplained. V and J calls and clone size are as listed in that table; D and trimming were resolved from the DNA. Recorded for this sample are 70,000 to 95,000 clones; roughly 90% of them occurred a single time. Approximately 1.4% of the sample rests with the top ten.

The chain is assembled from TRBV5-4 and TRBJ2-3, and 9 bases in between align with TRBD2. The material was peripheral blood, obtained 28 days after the second AZD1222 dose. The sequence derives from an adult who received the AZD1222 COVID-19 vaccine. The nucleotide sequence is TGTGCCAGCAGCTTGGAGGGCGGGGGGGCGATAGATACGCAGTATTTT. Its amino acids are CASSLEGGGAIDTQYF.